One sample yielded the 18 T cell receptor beta chains listed below, sequenced in a study of T cell responses to AZD1222 COVID-19 vaccine. TCRdb keeps only in-frame clones here, not all; method: immunoSEQ multiplex PCR. Among about 150,000 clones listed, 90% to 95% were seen once. The material was peripheral blood, obtained 28 days after the second AZD1222 dose. Receptors originate from an adult who received the AZD1222 COVID-19 vaccine.

The chain employs TRBV24-1 and TRBJ2-1; TRBD2 agrees at 8 bases. Losses at the gene ends were 5 bases for V and 5 bases for J; bases not matched to a gene: 7. The CDR3 runs to 15 residues. CDR1 is KGHDR, CDR2 SFDVKD, per germline. CDR3 amino acids: CATSGGLGPNNEQFF. In DNA, the CDR3 is TGTGCCACCAGTGGGGGACTAGGTCCGAACAATGAGCAGTTCTTC.

The rearrangement links TRBV9 to TRBJ2-7, with D possibly being TRBD1 (6 bases). Trimming cost V 4 bases and J 2 bases, with 13 bases left between them. CDR1 and CDR2 (germline): SGDLS, YYNGEE. This CDR3 spans 14 amino acids. The CDR3, as DNA: TGTGCCAGCAGCCCCGGACAGACCACCTACGAGCAGTACTTC. Translated, it gives CASSPGQTTYEQYF. The variable domain in full, completed from reference TRBV9 and TRBJ2-7, reads DSGVTQTPKHLITATGQRVTLRCSPRSGDLSVYWYQQSLDQGLQFLIQYYNGEERAKGNILERFSAQQFPDLHSELNLSSLELGDSALYFCASSPGQTTYEQYFGPGTRLTVT.

V gene TRBV5-6 combines with J gene TRBJ1-2, with D possibly being TRBD1 (5 bases). Trimming took off 4 bases at V and 0 bases at J, with 16 bases between the two ends. Germline V gene sequence: CDR1 SGHDT, CDR2 YYEEEE. CDR3 length: 16 amino acids. CDR3 residues: CASSPDSGISNYGYTF. CDR3 DNA: TGTGCCAGCAGCCCCGATTCAGGGATTTCTAACTATGGCTACACCTTC.

V is TRBV2 and J is TRBJ1-1; no definite D call. The CDR3 consists of 10 residues. V lost 6 bases, J lost 3 bases, and 2 bases lay in between. CDR1 is SNHLY and CDR2 is FYNNEI in the germline V gene. CDR3 in amino acids: CASRYTEAFF. The CDR3, as DNA: TGTGCCAGCAGATACACTGAAGCTTTCTTT.

The chain has TRBV6-5 and TRBJ1-6; TRBD1 aligns across 8 bases. Per the germline V gene, CDR1 is MNHEY and CDR2 is SVGAGI. The length of the CDR3 is 14 residues. The J segment lost 9 bases and the V segment lost 7 bases, leaving 8 bases of the junction unmatched. The CDR3 coding sequence is TGTGCCAGCAAAATCTACAGGGGGGGTTCACCCCTCCACTTT. Its protein product is CASKIYRGGSPLHF.

The genes are TRBV5-1 and TRBJ2-5; D possibly corresponds to TRBD1 (5 bases). CDR1 and CDR2 from the germline V gene are SGHRS and YFSETQ. The CDR3 sequence is 15 residues long. V gave up 0 bases and J gave up 3 bases, with 12 bases separating them. CDR3 protein: CASSLVGRSEETQYF. Written as DNA, the CDR3 is TGCGCCAGCAGCTTGGTGGGGCGCAGCGAAGAGACCCAGTACTTC.

The CDR3 reads CSAPTGTSVETQYF. In DNA, the CDR3 is TGCAGCGCCCCAACCGGGACTAGCGTGGAGACCCAGTACTTC. The chain uses TRBV29-1 and TRBJ2-5, with 10 bases identical to TRBD2. This CDR3 has 14 amino acids. CDR1 SQVTM and CDR2 ANQGSEA come from the germline V gene. Trimming at V came to 7 bases and at J to 5 bases, leaving 10 bases not matched to a gene.

This clone came up once. V and J are TRBV9 and TRBJ1-2; D is possibly TRBD1 (5 bases). This CDR3 has 15 residues. Trimming pared 3 bases from V and 8 bases from J, leaving 20 bases between. Germline-derived CDR1 and CDR2 are SGDLS and YYNGEE. CDR3 sequence (DNA): TGTGCCAGCAGCGCCTCCCCGGGGGGTTTGGTAGGCTACACCTTC. Residues: CASSASPGGLVGYTF. The full variable domain, in which reference TRBV9 and TRBJ1-2 provide the parts outside the CDR3, is DSGVTQTPKHLITATGQRVTLRCSPRSGDLSVYWYQQSLDQGLQFLIQYYNGEERAKGNILERFSAQQFPDLHSELNLSSLELGDSALYFCASSASPGGLVGYTFGSGTRLTVV.

V gene TRBV28 combines with J gene TRBJ1-6; tentative D call: TRBD1 (5 bases). CDR1 MDHEN and CDR2 SYDVKM come from the germline V gene. The CDR3 covers 14 residues. Trimming shortened V by 4 bases and J by 5 bases, and 9 bases separated the two germline ends. The CDR3 DNA reads TGTGCCAGCAGTTCTGGGGGGAATAATTCACCCCTCCACTTT. Its protein is CASSSGGNNSPLHF.

This chain uses TRBV27 with TRBJ2-5, with a possible D match to TRBD1 (6 bases). CDR1 is MNHEY, CDR2 SMNVEV, per germline (reference sequence). The CDR3 loop spans 21 amino acids. Between the trimmed V and J ends, which lost 6 bases and 0 bases, there was a span of 32 bases. The CDR3: CASSVIGTGFGGPLDQETQYF. The CDR3 nucleotides read TGTGCCAGCAGCGTCATAGGCACAGGGTTTGGCGGGCCTCTGGACCAAGAGACCCAGTACTTC.

A few counts support this clone. This chain joins TRBV27 and TRBJ2-7; D call uncertain. Germline values: CDR1 MNHEY, CDR2 SMNVEV (reference sequence). The CDR3 is 13 residues long. Trimming stripped 3 bases from V and 3 bases from J, with 9 bases between. CDR3: CASSFSRFYEQYF. The CDR3, as DNA: TGTGCCAGCAGTTTTAGCCGGTTCTACGAGCAGTACTTC.

The rearrangement uses TRBV7-9 and TRBJ2-1; D perhaps matches TRBD1 (6 bases). Germline assignment: CDR1 SEHNR and CDR2 FQNEAQ (reference sequence). V shed 4 bases and J shed 9 bases, with 10 bases lying between them. This CDR3 contains 12 residues. DNA for the CDR3: TGTGCCAGCAGCTCCAACAGGGTTGAGCAGTTCTTC. Its translation is CASSSNRVEQFF.

V and J are TRBV12-5 and TRBJ1-5; unclear D gene. Germline CDR1 and CDR2: LGHNT and FRNRAP. The germline V and J ends were trimmed by 6 bases and 3 bases, with 9 bases remaining between them. There are 13 residues in the CDR3. The CDR3, as DNA: TGTGCTAGTGGCCCCTCTTTCAATCAGCCCCAGCATTTT. Translated: CASGPSFNQPQHF. The full variable domain, with the rest looked up from reference TRBV12-5 and TRBJ1-5, is DARVTQTPRHKVTEMGQEVTMRCQPILGHNTVFWYRQTMMQGLELLAYFRNRAPLDDSGMPKDRFSAEMPDATLATLKIQPSEPRDSAVYFCASGPSFNQPQHFGDGTRLSIL.

The genes are TRBV19 and TRBJ1-2; no clear D. Germline CDR1 and CDR2: LNHDA and SQIVND (reference sequence). V was cut by 3 bases and J by 5 bases, with 16 bases left in between. The CDR3 sequence is 15 residues long. In DNA form, the CDR3 reads TGTGCCAGTAGTATTTCGGATAAATCGGGGTATGGCTACACCTTC. The encoded protein is CASSISDKSGYGYTF.

The chain recombines TRBV13 with TRBJ2-1; possibly TRBD2 for D (6 bases). The CDR3 spans 17 residues. Trimming pared 5 bases from V and 10 bases from J, leaving 27 bases between. CDR1 PRHDT and CDR2 FYEKMQ come from the germline V gene (reference sequence). The DNA of the CDR3 is TGTGCCAGCAGCAGCCCCTCTCAGGAGGGCAACACACTCGAGCAGTTCTTC. Translating it yields CASSSPSQEGNTLEQFF.

The J gene is TRBJ2-5, the V gene TRBV5-1; weak D call: TRBD2 (6 bases). This CDR3 comprises 17 residues. The germline gives CDR1 SGHRS, CDR2 YFSETQ. Trimming shortened V by 3 bases and J by 1 base, and 19 bases separated the two germline ends. The CDR3 is CASSSGLRIRAQETQYF. For the CDR3, the DNA is TGCGCCAGCAGCTCTGGACTACGTATCAGGGCCCAAGAGACCCAGTACTTC.

This clone was seen only a few times. DNA for the CDR3: TGTGCCAGCAGCTTCCGGGACAGGGGGAGCTCCTATAATTCACCCCTCCACTTT. Amino acids: CASSFRDRGSSYNSPLHF. The V call is TRBV7-8, the J call TRBJ1-6, with 11 bases identical to TRBD1. The junction had 4 bases not matched to a gene; V was cut back by 3 bases and J by 0 bases. Germline CDR1 SGHVS, CDR2 FQNEAQ. The CDR3 has 18 amino acids. Full variable domain (remainder filled in from reference TRBV7-8 and TRBJ1-6): GAGVSQSPRYKVAKRGQDVALRCDPISGHVSLFWYQQALGQGPEFLTYFQNEAQLDKSGLPSDRFFAERPEGSVSTLKIQRTQQEDSAVYLCASSFRDRGSSYNSPLHFGNGTRLTVT.

This chain uses TRBV4-1 with TRBJ2-7; 7 bases are a match to TRBD1. CDR1 and CDR2 (germline): MGHRA, YSYEKL. The CDR3 has 13 residues. Trimming at V came to 4 bases and at J to 5 bases, leaving 5 bases not matched to a gene. The DNA for the CDR3 is TGCGCCAGCAGCCGAGATGACAGGGACGAGCAGTACTTC. Its protein product is CASSRDDRDEQYF.